This TCR beta chain was found in a study of blood T cell repertoires in COVID-19. At the level of the study: The analysed material was cDNA or gDNA that came from T cells, B-cell-depleted T cells, or PBMCs.

With 0 bases clipped from V and 7 bases from J, the junction kept 10 bases outside the gene matches. The CDR3 has 17 residues. CDR1 LGHNA and CDR2 YSLEER come from the germline V gene. Original processing methods: Estimation of nucleated cell counts relied on the amplification of reference gene primers. Here immunoSEQ multiplex PCR was the method, and the copy in TCRdb shows in-frame clones only, minus some. That table supplies the V and J calls and clone size; D and trimming were determined from the DNA. The profile shows 240,000 or so clones, roughly 80% of them singletons. Sequencing was done on a sample of peripheral blood. V gene TRBV4-3 combines with J gene TRBJ2-1; TRBD2 agrees at 9 bases. This TCR was sampled from an elderly woman with COVID-19, enrolled during active disease. The CDR3 here is CASSQEVAGAGINEQFF. CDR3 bases: TGCGCCAGCAGCCAAGAGGTAGCGGGGGCGGGTATAAATGAGCAGTTCTTC.